The TCR beta chain under discussion was sequenced for a study of T cells in localized non-small cell lung cancer. Findings of the study overall: There was higher T cell clonality in uninvolved adjacent lung than in tumor, and it was highest there. Among blood samples, higher T cell density accompanied longer overall survival. Among the top 100 tumor clones, a median about 57 appeared in adjacent lung.

Germline CDR1 SGHRS, CDR2 YFSETQ. Trimming at V came to 4 bases and at J to 2 bases, leaving 4 bases not matched to a gene. This CDR3 spans 14 amino acids. Notes on this clone: Its antigen is unknown.

Method: immunoSEQ multiplex PCR; TCRdb's copy keeps in-frame clones and lacks some. The sample lists about 31,000 clones, approximately 85% occurring once. The specimen was peripheral blood mononuclear cells, collected before any cancer treatment. The clonotype originates from a woman aged 40-69 years with stage III lung adenocarcinoma. This sequence joins TRBV5-1 and TRBJ2-3, with 7 positions matching TRBD2. CDR3 residues: CASSQTSPTDTQYF. The CDR3, as DNA: TGCGCCAGCAGCCAGACTAGCCCCACAGATACGCAGTATTTT.